The sequence of this T cell receptor (beta chain) was determined in a study of blood T cells in healthy people across ages. Study-wide results and caveats: Versus aged donors, long-lived donors had higher diversity and more naive CD4+ cells. A strong correlation between TCR beta diversity and naive T cell percentage was seen.

Notes on this clonotype: Its antigen is as yet unknown.

Researchers isolated at least 6 million PBMCs per sample. Germline V gene sequence: CDR1 MNHNY, CDR2 SVGAGI (reference sequence). The V and J ends lost 6 bases and 6 bases respectively, with 14 bases between them. The CDR3 has 13 amino acids. Through a sample-barcoded 5' primer and a J-beta primer mix, a second PCR was run for roughly 6 to 11 cycles. Every molecule of cDNA carried a tag from a template-switch adaptor with 12 random nucleotides. TCRdb reanalysed the 5' RACE reads using MiXCR and keeps one entry per CDR3 protein. The sample has approximately 670,000 distinct CDR3 sequences, roughly 43% seen once.

The chain combines TRBV6-6 with TRBJ1-2; D is undetermined. The clonotype comes from an elderly man in good health. The sample comprised blood. The CDR3 DNA sequence: TGTGCCAGCAGCCCCGGGAGTTTCGATGGCTACACCTTC. Its translation: CASSPGSFDGYTF.